This TCR beta chain was obtained from a study of cytomegalovirus exposure and HLA in healthy donors. In this sample, this clone turned up once. Its antigen is as yet unknown. The CDR3 has 12 residues. Looked up from germline, CDR1 is SGHDT and CDR2 is YYEEEE. V lost 4 bases to trimming and J lost 6 bases; unmatched junction nucleotides: 1. Whole-study findings and limits: Later analysis placed DRB1 highest and HLA-C lowest in TCR association rates, which differed by HLA locus. Rarity marked most TCR sequences, yet some public TCRs occurred in many donors. For cytomegalovirus status, the classifier reportedly gave diagnoses with high specificity and sensitivity.

The PCR was carried out with 60 Vbeta primers and 13 Jbeta primers. The authors' processing: It was a later analysis that counted around 85 million unique TCR beta chains, of which 8.5 million to 12 million were shared. The protocol was immunoSEQ multiplex PCR, while the TCRdb copy is restricted to in-frame clones and leaves out a portion. V, J and clone size were drawn from that table, and D and trimming were deduced from the DNA. Of some 150,000 clones listed, around 81% were seen once; the top ten hold 2.8%. The chain carries TRBV5-6 and TRBJ2-7; 10 bases match TRBD1. Sample: PBMCs. The clonotype comes from a male donor in good health and CMV-seronegative. The CDR3 region is CASSRQGAEQYF. The CDR3 nucleotides are TGTGCCAGCAGCCGACAGGGGGCCGAGCAGTACTTC.